These 13 T cell receptor beta chains were all obtained from the same sample, sequenced in a study of neurological immune-mediated disorders. TCRdb reanalysed the 5' RACE reads using MiXCR and keeps one entry per CDR3 protein. Here the sample spans around 60,000 distinct CDR3 sequences, about 3.7% being singletons. Sequencing was carried out using PBMCs. The receptors were gathered from a woman aged 55 to 70 with multiple sclerosis.

This clonotype was seen repeatedly, ten times or more. The V and J genes are TRBV6-6 and TRBJ2-5; 7 positions match TRBD1. J gave up 4 bases and V 8 bases, and 7 bases lay outside the gene matches. The CDR3 is made up of 13 amino acids. CDR1 and CDR2 (germline): MNHNY, SVGAGI (reference sequence). CDR3 DNA: TGTGCCAGCGGGCAGGGGGTAGTAGAGACCCAGTACTTC. Residues: CASGQGVVETQYF.

In this sample, this clonotype turned up many times. J is TRBJ2-1 and V is TRBV20-1, with 12 bases identical to TRBD2. The germline V gene has CDR1 DFQATT and CDR2 SNEGSKA (reference sequence). V was clipped by 3 bases and J by 0 bases; unmatched bases: 6. The CDR3 consists of 17 residues. The CDR3 loop reads CSASLAGGRSSYNEQFF. The CDR3 nucleotides are TGCAGTGCTAGCCTAGCGGGGGGGCGAAGCTCCTACAATGAGCAGTTCTTC.

This clonotype was counted between two and nine times. This may stem from a read error, because a much larger clone lies one nucleotide away. J is TRBJ1-4 and V is TRBV7-9, with a tentative D call TRBD1 (6 bases). There are 15 residues in the CDR3. V gave up 5 bases and J gave up 6 bases, with 16 bases separating them. In germline, CDR1 is SEHNR, CDR2 FQNEAQ (reference sequence). The CDR3 coding sequence is TGTGCCAGCAGCCGACTCCGTAAGGGGGATGAAAAACTGTTTTTT. This codes for CASSRLRKGDEKLFF. The full variable domain, with the rest looked up from reference TRBV7-9 and TRBJ1-4, is DTGVSQNPRHKITKRGQNVTFRCDPISEHNRLYWYRQTLGQGPEFLTYFQNEAQLEKSRLLSDRFSAERPKGSFSTLEIQRTEQGDSAMYLCASSRLRKGDEKLFFGSGTQLSVL.

This clonotype appeared many times. The chain joins TRBV7-2 to TRBJ2-3, with D tentatively TRBD2 (7 bases). Germline-derived CDR1 and CDR2 are SGHTA and FQGNSA. The CDR3 length is 14 residues. The V end lost 2 bases, the J end lost 12 bases, and 18 bases lay between the germline ends. For the CDR3, the DNA is TGTGCCAGCAGCTTATTACCGGGGGGCCCAAGCCAGTATTTT. Translating it yields CASSLLPGGPSQYF.

This clonotype was detected ten times or more. V is TRBV28 and J is TRBJ1-1; D ambiguous. The germline gives CDR1 MDHEN, CDR2 SYDVKM. Trimming stripped 6 bases from V and 5 bases from J, with 10 bases between. The CDR3 length is 12 residues. For the CDR3, the DNA is TGTGCCAGCAGGCCCGTAGTGACTGAAGCTTTCTTT. Translated, it gives CASRPVVTEAFF.

This clonotype was observed many times. The J gene is TRBJ2-2, the V gene TRBV4-1; D remains unclear. The CDR3 has 16 residues. The V and J ends lost 2 bases and 1 base respectively, with 11 bases between them. Germline V gives CDR1 MGHRA, CDR2 YSYEKL. The CDR3 coding sequence is TGCGCCAGCAGCCAATCGACACTGAGGAACACCGGGGAGCTGTTTTTT. Its translation: CASSQSTLRNTGELFF.

In this sample, this clonotype turned up many times. The chain has TRBV5-1 and TRBJ2-5; 11 bases align to TRBD2. The germline gives CDR1 SGHRS, CDR2 YFSETQ. Unmatched junction bases numbered 12, after V lost 7 bases and J lost 4 bases. The CDR3 has 16 amino acids. CDR3 DNA: TGCGCCAGCGCCTCTTTCGGACTAGCGGGTGGAGAGACCCAGTACTTC. It yields the protein CASASFGLAGGETQYF.

This clonotype was counted ten times or more. This chain links TRBV10-3 with TRBJ1-4; 7 nucleotides agree with TRBD1. CDR3 size: 18 residues. Germline CDR1 reads ENHRY; CDR2 reads SYGVKD. V was clipped by 2 bases and J by 3 bases; unmatched bases: 12. CDR3 bases: TGTGCCATCAGTGAGCACCCCAGACGGGACAGCTCTAATGAAAAACTGTTTTTT. Translated: CAISEHPRRDSSNEKLFF.

This clonotype has at least ten counts. The chain recombines TRBV20-1 with TRBJ2-3; 8 bases are shared with TRBD2. CDR1 DFQATT and CDR2 SNEGSKA come from the germline V gene (reference sequence). The ends lost 5 bases at V and 2 bases at J; junction bases unmatched: 9. The CDR3 has 15 amino acids. CDR3 bases: TGCAGTGCTGAGCCGGGACTAGACATCACAGATACGCAGTATTTT. Translated, it gives CSAEPGLDITDTQYF.

At least ten counts were recorded for this clonotype. V usage is TRBV20-1 and J usage is TRBJ1-5, with D maybe TRBD1 (5 bases). Germline V lookup: CDR1 DFQATT, CDR2 SNEGSKA (reference sequence). Trimming removed 4 bases at V and 4 bases at J, with 8 bases between. CDR3 length equals 12 residues. CDR3 in DNA: TGCAGTGCTACAGGGCCGAATCAGCCCCAGCATTTT. This codes for CSATGPNQPQHF.

There are many counts of this clonotype. The chain links TRBV5-1 to TRBJ1-4; 9 bases fit TRBD1. The CDR3 runs 15 residues. Germline V gene lookup returns CDR1 SGHRS and CDR2 YFSETQ. Trimming took 4 bases from V and 2 from J; bases not matched to a gene: 3. The CDR3 DNA follows: TGCGCCAGCAGCGTGACAGGGGGGACTAATGAAAAACTGTTTTTT. It yields the protein CASSVTGGTNEKLFF.

This chain joins TRBV6-1 and TRBJ1-2; D not certain. From germline, CDR1 is MNHNS and CDR2 SASEGT. CDR3 length: 14 residues. The V and J ends lost 2 bases and 3 bases respectively, with 10 bases between them. The CDR3 reads CASSEFEGYYGYTF. CDR3 nucleotides: TGTGCCAGCAGTGAATTTGAGGGTTACTATGGCTACACCTTC.

The table lists this clonotype with many counts. The chain combines TRBV28 with TRBJ2-1; 12 bases align to TRBD2. The V gene end was trimmed by 4 bases and the J gene end by 8 bases; junction bases not matched to a gene: 6. The CDR3 extends over 15 amino acids. Germline CDR1 MDHEN, CDR2 SYDVKM. CDR3 DNA: TGTGCCAGCAGTTCGCTAGCGGGGGGGCGGGATGAGCAGTTCTTC. Translation gives CASSSLAGGRDEQFF.